The text below deals with one T cell receptor beta chain. The antigen is unknown. V dropped 5 bases and J dropped 6 bases, with 15 bases sitting between them. Looked up from germline, CDR1 is SEHNR and CDR2 is FQNEAQ (reference sequence). The CDR3 sequence is 14 residues long. The sample originates from a study of cytomegalovirus exposure and HLA in healthy donors. Points from the study as a whole: Later genetic work tied a missense DCLRE1C variant to beta-chain V and J trimming.

The PCR used 60 Vbeta and 13 Jbeta primers. Generated by immunoSEQ multiplex PCR, the TCRdb table keeps only in-frame clones and is missing some. The repertoire holds 130,000 or so clones, with approximately 87% as singletons. The TCR was taken from a woman aged 25 to 39 in good health and CMV-seronegative. The chain couples TRBV7-9 to TRBJ2-3, with D perhaps matching TRBD2 (5 bases). Source material: PBMCs. The CDR3 bases are TGTGCCAGCAGCCGTGAGATCGGGGAGGATACGCAGTATTTT. Protein product: CASSREIGEDTQYF.